These T cell receptor beta chains were read from a single sample in a study of response to subunit inactivated influenza vaccine. Each CDR3 protein is one row after TCRdb ran MiXCR on the RT-PCR reads. Here the sample spans roughly 570,000 distinct CDR3 sequences, 14% being singletons. The material sequenced was PBMCs from blood, taken 12 days after vaccination. The origin of the receptors is a man aged 45-65 years who received an inactivated influenza vaccine. Both conserved end residues are part of each CDR3.

CDR3 protein: CASSQGPASGKNIQYF; J gene: TRBJ2-4; V gene: TRBV4-1
CDR3 protein: CSAELRTSNSYEQYF; J gene: TRBJ2-7; V gene: TRBV29-1
CDR3 protein: CASSLANELYGYTF; J gene: TRBJ1-2; V gene: TRBV7-9
CDR3 protein: CASKPRRGGGYTF; J gene: TRBJ1-2; V gene: TRBV12-3/TRBV12-4
CDR3 protein: CASSPPAGKGTQYF; J gene: TRBJ2-5; V gene: TRBV18
CDR3 protein: CASSPTGGRTDTQYF; J gene: TRBJ2-3; V gene: TRBV7-3
CDR3 protein: CSVSRDGGKTQYF; J gene: TRBJ2-5; V gene: TRBV29-1
CDR3 protein: CASSLTGMDEKLFF; J gene: TRBJ1-4; V gene: TRBV18
CDR3 protein: CASSLHIGRVPLWNTIYF; J gene: TRBJ1-3; V gene: TRBV11-1
CDR3 protein: CASSLYAGLNVLTF; J gene: TRBJ2-6; V gene: TRBV7-9
CDR3 protein: CASSLLRYTGELFF; J gene: TRBJ2-2; V gene: TRBV5-1
CDR3 protein: CASSEYRVYQPQHF; J gene: TRBJ1-5; V gene: TRBV25-1
CDR3 protein: CASSWLRISAGELFF; J gene: TRBJ2-2; V gene: TRBV6-2/TRBV6-3
CDR3 protein: CASTEVAPERWGNQPQHF; J gene: TRBJ1-5; V gene: TRBV21-1
CDR3 protein: CASMGLGGASANTGELFF; J gene: TRBJ2-2; V gene: TRBV12-3/TRBV12-4
CDR3 protein: CASSLTLADNEQFF; J gene: TRBJ2-1; V gene: TRBV7-3
CDR3 protein: CASSPTGTNTEAFF; J gene: TRBJ1-1; V gene: TRBV9
CDR3 protein: CASNKITGPPQETQYF; J gene: TRBJ2-5; V gene: TRBV7-9
CDR3 protein: CASSYGILMNNEQFF; J gene: TRBJ2-1; V gene: TRBV7-9
CDR3 protein: CASSRLAGGTADEQFF; J gene: TRBJ2-1; V gene: TRBV3-1
CDR3 protein: CASSYNRAKPSYEQYF; J gene: TRBJ2-7; V gene: TRBV6-2/TRBV6-3
CDR3 protein: CSASPSGGARETQYF; J gene: TRBJ2-5; V gene: TRBV20-1
CDR3 protein: CASGSLGQHPYEQYF; J gene: TRBJ2-7; V gene: TRBV25-1
CDR3 protein: CASSQTPSGPSMDEQFF; J gene: TRBJ2-1; V gene: TRBV14
CDR3 protein: CASSLSGGREQFF; J gene: TRBJ2-1; V gene: TRBV7-9
CDR3 protein: CASSLVGGRSGSTDTQYF; J gene: TRBJ2-3; V gene: TRBV11-2
CDR3 protein: CASSLDHAGQYF; J gene: TRBJ2-7; V gene: TRBV12-3/TRBV12-4
CDR3 protein: CASSEATRGNYNEQFF; J gene: TRBJ2-1; V gene: TRBV6-1
CDR3 protein: CASSARGANSPLHF; J gene: TRBJ1-6; V gene: TRBV12-3/TRBV12-4
CDR3 protein: CASSFRYYEQYF; J gene: TRBJ2-7; V gene: TRBV12-3/TRBV12-4
CDR3 protein: CASSPGHIPGELFF; J gene: TRBJ2-2; V gene: TRBV5-1
CDR3 protein: CSARDQNNEQFF; J gene: TRBJ2-1; V gene: TRBV20-1
CDR3 protein: CASSLELGLNTEAFF; J gene: TRBJ1-1; V gene: TRBV5-1
CDR3 protein: CASSFPLRRESSYEQYF; J gene: TRBJ2-7; V gene: TRBV7-2
CDR3 protein: CASRPAIAGKSSYNEQFF; J gene: TRBJ2-1; V gene: TRBV6-5
CDR3 protein: CASSLQWESGNTIYF; J gene: TRBJ1-3; V gene: TRBV12-3/TRBV12-4
CDR3 protein: CASSYSTASNQPQHF; J gene: TRBJ1-5; V gene: TRBV6-5
CDR3 protein: CSGALPGEETQYF; J gene: TRBJ2-5; V gene: TRBV20-1
CDR3 protein: CASSLGGSGGSYEQYF; J gene: TRBJ2-7; V gene: TRBV7-2
CDR3 protein: CAISKPGPNGYTF; J gene: TRBJ1-2; V gene: TRBV10-3
CDR3 protein: CSVEATLAGGTDTQYF; J gene: TRBJ2-3; V gene: TRBV29-1
CDR3 protein: CATSDYDTGPYQETQYF; J gene: TRBJ2-5; V gene: TRBV24-1
CDR3 protein: CASSRGPNGDTQYF; J gene: TRBJ2-3; V gene: TRBV7-2
CDR3 protein: CASSYVGGRGNQPQHF; J gene: TRBJ1-5; V gene: TRBV6-2/TRBV6-3
CDR3 protein: CASSYSRTGTYEQYF; J gene: TRBJ2-7; V gene: TRBV6-2/TRBV6-3
CDR3 protein: CSARVTGGWGETQYF; J gene: TRBJ2-5; V gene: TRBV20-1
CDR3 protein: CATSRDLSGGEQYF; J gene: TRBJ2-7; V gene: TRBV15
CDR3 protein: CATSDAGSGANVLTF; J gene: TRBJ2-6; V gene: TRBV24-1
CDR3 protein: CSARSSGVRDTQYF; J gene: TRBJ2-3; V gene: TRBV20-1
CDR3 protein: CASSLRDVYNEQFF; J gene: TRBJ2-1; V gene: TRBV12-3/TRBV12-4
CDR3 protein: CASSSTRFRGTAGELFF; J gene: TRBJ2-2; V gene: TRBV27
CDR3 protein: CSARSAGSGTEQFF; J gene: TRBJ2-1; V gene: TRBV20-1
CDR3 protein: CASSPPWLAGKYNEQFF; J gene: TRBJ2-1; V gene: TRBV18
CDR3 protein: CASSTGRETQYF; J gene: TRBJ2-5; V gene: TRBV7-6
CDR3 protein: CATSSLTGTSGSYNEQFF; J gene: TRBJ2-1; V gene: TRBV24-1
CDR3 protein: CASSTTGTGSEQYF; J gene: TRBJ2-7; V gene: TRBV7-3
CDR3 protein: CASSPRTGQVSPLHF; J gene: TRBJ1-6; V gene: TRBV5-1
CDR3 protein: CASSLTQGGRSPLHF; J gene: TRBJ1-6; V gene: TRBV11-2
CDR3 protein: CASSSGGLDNEQFF; J gene: TRBJ2-1; V gene: TRBV6-5